A single sample gave rise to the 27 T cell receptor beta chains below, sequenced in a study of cytomegalovirus exposure and HLA in healthy donors. PCR used 60 Vbeta primers and 13 Jbeta primers. TCRdb's table, derived via immunoSEQ multiplex PCR, lists solely in-frame clones and lacks some. The table lists 150,000 to 200,000 clones, more than 70% of them singletons. Source material: PBMCs. The receptors originated from a woman between 40 and 55 years old in good health and CMV-seronegative.

The rearrangement uses TRBV6-5 and TRBJ1-5; D is perhaps TRBD1 (6 bases). Germline V gene data show CDR1 as MNHEY and CDR2 as SVGAGI. The length of the CDR3 is 14 residues. V was cut by 5 bases and J by 6 bases, with 14 bases left in between. The CDR3 reads CASSQRQAGQPQHF. As DNA, the CDR3 is TGTGCCAGCAGTCAACGACAGGCCGGTCAGCCCCAGCATTTT.

This chain connects TRBV19 to TRBJ2-1, with 11 bases matching TRBD1. This CDR3 is 15 amino acids long. V gave up 5 bases and J gave up 10 bases; unmatched junction bases: 10. Germline assignment: CDR1 LNHDA and CDR2 SQIVND (reference sequence). The CDR3 region has the DNA TGTGCCAGTAGTCCCGGGGGACAGGGGGGTACCGAGCAGTTCTTC. Protein: CASSPGGQGGTEQFF.

This sequence joins TRBV7-8 and TRBJ2-7; possible D gene TRBD2, 7 bases. The V gene lost 4 bases and the J gene lost 0 bases, with 19 bases spanning the gap. CDR3 length equals 17 residues. Germline loops: CDR1 SGHVS, CDR2 FQNEAQ. The CDR3 nucleotides read TGTGCCAGCAGCTCCTCCGGGGGGCAGGGAAGCTCCTACGAGCAGTACTTC. Its translation is CASSSSGGQGSSYEQYF. Combining the CDR3 with reference TRBV7-8 and TRBJ2-7 gives the whole variable domain GAGVSQSPRYKVAKRGQDVALRCDPISGHVSLFWYQQALGQGPEFLTYFQNEAQLDKSGLPSDRFFAERPEGSVSTLKIQRTQQEDSAVYLCASSSSGGQGSSYEQYFGPGTRLTVT.

The gene calls are TRBV9 and TRBJ2-2; 8 bases line up with TRBD2. Germline-derived CDR1 and CDR2 are SGDLS and YYNGEE. Trimming removed 7 bases from V and 1 base from J; junction bases left unmatched: 9. This CDR3 contains 16 residues. CDR3 DNA sequence: TGTGCCAGCCGTGTGGGAAGCGGGGGGAACACCGGGGAGCTGTTTTTT. It codes for CASRVGSGGNTGELFF.

This clone was seen just once. This rearrangement joins TRBV13 to TRBJ2-3, with D maybe TRBD1 (5 bases). Between the trimmed V and J ends, which lost 3 bases and 4 bases, there was a span of 17 bases. Germline V gene data show CDR1 as PRHDT and CDR2 as FYEKMQ (reference sequence). The CDR3 length is 16 residues. CDR3: CASSFRYAGNPDTQYF. The CDR3 DNA is TGTGCCAGCAGCTTCCGATACGCAGGGAACCCAGATACGCAGTATTTT. The variable domain in full, completed from reference TRBV13 and TRBJ2-3, reads AAGVIQSPRHLIKEKRETATLKCYPIPRHDTVYWYQQGPGQDPQFLISFYEKMQSDKGSIPDRFSAQQFSDYHSELNMSSLELGDSALYFCASSFRYAGNPDTQYFGPGTRLTVL.

The CDR3 DNA sequence: TGTGCCAGCAGCCCTCAGCGGGGGGGCTCCTACAATGAGCAGTTCTTC. It is translated as CASSPQRGGSYNEQFF. V usage is TRBV7-2 and J usage is TRBJ2-1; 10 nucleotides align to TRBD2. The CDR3 contains 16 residues. With 5 bases clipped from V and 0 bases from J, the junction kept 4 bases outside the gene matches. CDR1 and CDR2 from the germline V gene are SGHTA and FQGNSA.

This chain connects TRBV5-1 to TRBJ2-3; no clear D. The CDR3 spans 15 residues. Trimming removed 0 bases from V and 4 bases from J, with 12 bases in between. Germline CDR1 SGHRS, CDR2 YFSETQ. As DNA, the CDR3 is TGCGCCAGCAGCTTGGCCCTAAGTATCCCAGATACGCAGTATTTT. Translated: CASSLALSIPDTQYF.

V usage is TRBV7-2 and J usage is TRBJ2-7; D is unresolved. CDR3 length: 13 residues. Trimming took off 5 bases at V and 2 bases at J, with 10 bases between the two ends. Germline V lookup: CDR1 SGHTA, CDR2 FQGNSA. This chain's CDR3 is CASSAVHAYEQYF. In DNA form, the CDR3 reads TGTGCCAGCAGCGCGGTGCACGCCTACGAGCAGTACTTC.

Note on this clone: An end of the junction differs from the germline gene, which may be a read error. The DNA for the CDR3 is TGTTCCAGCAGCCGGGACTTAGAGCAGTTCTTC. Translating it yields CSSSRDLEQFF. The V gene is TRBV7-9, the J gene TRBJ2-1; tentative D call: TRBD2 (6 bases). Germline V CDR1 and CDR2: SEHNR, FQNEAQ (reference sequence). The length of the CDR3 is 11 residues.

The chain employs TRBV2 and TRBJ1-2; no definite D call. CDR3 length: 14 amino acids. The V and J ends lost 8 bases and 3 bases respectively, with 16 bases between them. Germline loops: CDR1 SNHLY, CDR2 FYNNEI. DNA for the CDR3: TGTGCCAGCGGGCAGGCCCTGGACTACTATGGCTACACCTTC. Translation gives CASGQALDYYGYTF.

This clone was detected a few times. The rearrangement uses TRBV25-1 and TRBJ1-1; D uncertain. With 4 bases removed from V and 3 bases from J, the gap between germline ends came to 9 bases. From germline, CDR1 is MGHDK and CDR2 SYGVNS. This CDR3 is built from 13 residues. The CDR3 sequence: CASSAQVYTEAFF. The DNA for the CDR3 is TGTGCCAGCAGTGCCCAGGTGTACACTGAAGCTTTCTTT. Using reference TRBV25-1 and TRBJ1-1 for the parts outside the CDR3, the full variable domain is EADIYQTPRYLVIGTGKKITLECSQTMGHDKMYWYQQDPGMELHLIHYSYGVNSTEKGDLSSESTVSRIRTEHFPLTLESARPSHTSQYLCASSAQVYTEAFFGQGTRLTVV.

V gene TRBV19 combines with J gene TRBJ1-5; no clear D. Germline V gene sequence: CDR1 LNHDA, CDR2 SQIVND (reference sequence). This CDR3 comprises 14 residues. Deletions cut 7 bases from V and 10 bases from J, with 20 bases between. The CDR3 DNA follows: TGTGCCAGTAACCCAAGCGGGCCCCGGGAACCCCAGCATTTT. This codes for CASNPSGPREPQHF.

The V and J genes are TRBV4-2 and TRBJ2-3; 9 bases are a match to TRBD2. CDR3 length equals 15 residues. V lost 5 bases to trimming and J lost 4 bases; unmatched junction nucleotides: 7. Germline V gives CDR1 LGHNA, CDR2 YNFKEQ. DNA of the CDR3: TGTGCCAGCAGCGAGGGCGGGAGGGAGTCAGATACGCAGTATTTT. Amino acid sequence: CASSEGGRESDTQYF.

The chain combines TRBV5-1 with TRBJ2-6; 8 bases are shared with TRBD1. Losses at the gene ends were 0 bases for V and 3 bases for J; bases not matched to a gene: 5. The CDR3 extends over 17 amino acids. Looked up from germline, CDR1 is SGHRS and CDR2 is YFSETQ. The CDR3 protein is CASSLEQGASGANVLTF. The CDR3 DNA sequence: TGCGCCAGCAGCTTGGAGCAGGGGGCGAGTGGGGCCAACGTCCTGACTTTC.

V and J are TRBV4-3 and TRBJ1-5, with D possibly being TRBD1 (5 bases). The germline V gene has CDR1 LGHNA and CDR2 YSLEER. V was pared by 0 bases and J by 6 bases, with 12 bases between. This CDR3 is built from 15 residues. CDR3 protein: CASSQDSGIGQPQHF. CDR3 DNA: TGCGCCAGCAGCCAAGATTCAGGGATAGGTCAGCCCCAGCATTTT.

The chain combines TRBV7-2 with TRBJ1-3, with D perhaps TRBD1 (5 bases). CDR1 and CDR2 from the germline V gene are SGHTA and FQGNSA. Trimming shortened V by 3 bases and J by 0 bases, and 15 bases separated the two germline ends. The CDR3 has 17 residues. The CDR3 here is CASSFTGTLFSGNTIYF. The CDR3 nucleotides are TGTGCCAGCAGCTTTACAGGAACCCTATTCTCTGGAAACACCATATATTTT.

The chain combines TRBV9 with TRBJ2-7, with a tentative D call TRBD1 (6 bases). Per the germline V gene, CDR1 is SGDLS and CDR2 is YYNGEE. Trimming removed 3 bases at V and 0 bases at J, with 10 bases between. The CDR3 extends over 14 amino acids. This CDR3 reads CASSAGQSSYEQYF. The CDR3 nucleotides read TGTGCCAGCAGCGCAGGACAGAGCTCCTACGAGCAGTACTTC.

The J gene is TRBJ1-2, the V gene TRBV11-1, with a tentative D call TRBD1 (5 bases). Trimming removed 4 bases from V and 0 bases from J, with 15 bases in between. This CDR3 has 16 residues. CDR1 is SGHAT, CDR2 FQDESV, per germline (reference sequence). The CDR3 sequence: CASSSGRVRTNYGYTF. As DNA, the CDR3 is TGTGCCAGCAGCTCGGGCAGGGTAAGGACTAACTATGGCTACACCTTC.

The genes are TRBV6-4 and TRBJ2-1, with 8 bases fitting TRBD2. Germline lookup yields CDR1 MRHNA and CDR2 SNTAGT. The CDR3 is 16 residues long. Trimming at V came to 5 bases and at J to 3 bases, leaving 9 bases not matched to a gene. The CDR3 here is CASSPSGRAGYNEQFF. As DNA, the CDR3 is TGTGCCAGCAGTCCCTCCGGGAGGGCCGGCTACAATGAGCAGTTCTTC.

This sequence joins TRBV4-3 and TRBJ1-4, with 8 bases matching TRBD1. The CDR3 is 16 amino acids. From germline, CDR1 is LGHNA and CDR2 YSLEER. J was trimmed by 5 bases and V by 0 bases; bases with no gene match: 5. This chain's CDR3 is CASSQERTGRNEKLFF. The CDR3 coding sequence is TGCGCCAGCAGCCAAGAGAGGACAGGGAGGAATGAAAAACTGTTTTTT.

V is TRBV9 and J is TRBJ2-7, with 13 nucleotides matching TRBD2. This CDR3 has 17 amino acids. V was pared by 10 bases and J by 2 bases, with 15 bases of the junction left unmatched. Germline V CDR1 and CDR2: SGDLS, YYNGEE. The CDR3 coding sequence is TGTGCCGGCCGGGCCTGGGGACTAGCGGGACTGACCTACGAGCAGTACGTC. As protein: CAGRAWGLAGLTYEQYV.

The chain recombines TRBV6-1 with TRBJ2-7; 7 bases are shared with TRBD1. V lost 6 bases to trimming and J lost 7 bases; unmatched junction nucleotides: 12. Germline V gene data show CDR1 as MNHNS and CDR2 as SASEGT. CDR3 size: 14 residues. CDR3 loop: CASRTHETGLEQYV. The DNA for the CDR3 is TGTGCCAGCAGGACCCATGAGACAGGGCTGGAGCAGTACGTC.

This chain connects TRBV13 to TRBJ2-1, with D maybe TRBD1 (6 bases). Germline CDR1 is PRHDT and CDR2 is FYEKMQ (reference sequence). This CDR3 is built from 18 residues. Trimming removed 0 bases from V and 7 bases from J, with 22 bases in between. CDR3 in amino acids: CASSLGGFRDTNANEQFF. Here the CDR3 DNA reads TGTGCCAGCAGCTTAGGGGGCTTCCGGGACACAAACGCAAATGAGCAGTTCTTC.

The CDR3 DNA reads as TGCGCCAGCAGCCCACTAGGGGGACTAGCGGGCTCTGGGGCCAACGTCCTGACTTTC. Its protein product is CASSPLGGLAGSGANVLTF. The rearrangement joins TRBV4-1 to TRBJ2-6; 12 bases are shared with TRBD2. Unmatched junction bases numbered 7, after V lost 4 bases and J lost 0 bases. In germline, CDR1 is MGHRA, CDR2 YSYEKL. CDR3 length: 19 residues.

V usage is TRBV19 and J usage is TRBJ2-7, with 11 nucleotides matching TRBD2. Germline-derived CDR1 and CDR2 are LNHDA and SQIVND (reference sequence). The J segment lost 7 bases and the V segment lost 6 bases, leaving 14 bases of the junction unmatched. The CDR3 totals 16 residues. This chain's CDR3 is CASSPRGSGRALEQYF. For the CDR3, the DNA is TGTGCCAGTAGCCCTCGAGGTAGCGGGAGGGCCCTAGAGCAGTACTTC.

With respect to this clone: The identical CDR3 is also encoded by other nucleotide sequences in the sample. V gene TRBV9 combines with J gene TRBJ1-1, with a weak D call TRBD1 (6 bases). V lost 2 bases and J lost 0, with 8 bases in between. The V gene's germline CDR1 is SGDLS and CDR2 YYNGEE. The CDR3 sequence is 14 residues long. The CDR3 is CASSVDRMNTEAFF. As DNA, the CDR3 is TGTGCCAGCAGCGTCGACAGGATGAACACTGAAGCTTTCTTT.

The chain combines TRBV9 with TRBJ2-4; 9 bases agree with TRBD1. This CDR3 region has 16 residues. V trimming: 2 bases; J trimming: 6 bases; junction bases outside the gene matches: 9. Germline lookup yields CDR1 SGDLS and CDR2 YYNGEE. CDR3 coding DNA: TGTGCCAGCAGCGTGAGCACAGGGGGCGCAGGAAACATTCAGTACTTC. It is translated as CASSVSTGGAGNIQYF. Looking up the rest from reference TRBV9 and TRBJ2-4 gives the full variable domain: DSGVTQTPKHLITATGQRVTLRCSPRSGDLSVYWYQQSLDQGLQFLIQYYNGEERAKGNILERFSAQQFPDLHSELNLSSLELGDSALYFCASSVSTGGAGNIQYFGAGTRLSVL.